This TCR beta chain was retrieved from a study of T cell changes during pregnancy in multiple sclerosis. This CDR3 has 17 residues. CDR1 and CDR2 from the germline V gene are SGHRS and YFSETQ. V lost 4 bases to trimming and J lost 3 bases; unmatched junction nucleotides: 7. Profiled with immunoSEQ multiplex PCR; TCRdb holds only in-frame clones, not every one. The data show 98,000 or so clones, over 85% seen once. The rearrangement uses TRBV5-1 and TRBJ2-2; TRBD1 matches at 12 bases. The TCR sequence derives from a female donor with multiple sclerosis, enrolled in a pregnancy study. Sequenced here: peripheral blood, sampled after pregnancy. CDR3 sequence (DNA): TGCGCCAGCAGCCTCGGGACAGGGGGCGTCGACACCGGGGAGCTGTTTTTT. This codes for CASSLGTGGVDTGELFF.